These T cell receptor beta chains were read from a single sample in a study of response to subunit inactivated influenza vaccine. From the RT-PCR reads, TCRdb called clonotypes with MiXCR, one entry per CDR3 protein. The data show 490,000 or so distinct CDR3 sequences, 6.5% to 8% seen once. The starting material was PBMCs from blood, obtained roughly 24 months after vaccination. All receptors come from a man aged 45 to 75 who received an inactivated influenza vaccine. CDR3s include the opening cysteine and the closing phenylalanine or tryptophan. D genes are given only for firm matches. Size values are once, few and many counts, or a class for expanded clones, and some rows have none.

CDR3nt: TGCAGTGCTAGACTCGGGACTAGCGGTTACGAGCAGTACTTC
CDR3aa: CSARLGTSGYEQYF
abundance: few
v_gene: TRBV20-1
j_gene: TRBJ2-7
d_gene: TRBD2

CDR3nt: TGTGCCAGCACCAGGACTAGCGGGAGAACTCACACAGATACGCAGTATTTT
CDR3aa: CASTRTSGRTHTDTQYF
abundance: NA
v_gene: TRBV9
j_gene: TRBJ2-3
d_gene: TRBD2

CDR3nt: TGTGCCAGCAGCTACGGGACTAGCGGGAGACCCTACGAGCAGTACTTC
CDR3aa: CASSYGTSGRPYEQYF
abundance: NA
v_gene: TRBV7-9
j_gene: TRBJ2-7
d_gene: TRBD2

CDR3nt: TGTGCCAGCAGGACTGGGCAGGGGGCGGTTAATACGCAGTATTTT
CDR3aa: CASRTGQGAVNTQYF
abundance: many
v_gene: TRBV6-2/TRBV6-3
j_gene: TRBJ2-3
d_gene: TRBD1

CDR3nt: TGCAGTGCTAGAGAATTCGCGGGACAGGGTTACAATGAGCAGTTCTTC
CDR3aa: CSAREFAGQGYNEQFF
abundance: NA
v_gene: TRBV20-1
j_gene: TRBJ2-1
d_gene: TRBD1

CDR3nt: TGTGCCAGCAGCTTAGCAGGGGGCTCGCGGGGGGTTTTTAATACGCAGTATTTT
CDR3aa: CASSLAGGSRGVFNTQYF
abundance: many
v_gene: TRBV7-2
j_gene: TRBJ2-3
d_gene: NA

CDR3nt: TGTGCCAGCAGTTTAGTTTGGTGGGGGCCCTCCACAGATACGCAGTATTTT
CDR3aa: CASSLVWWGPSTDTQYF
abundance: many
v_gene: TRBV12-3/TRBV12-4
j_gene: TRBJ2-3
d_gene: NA

CDR3nt: TGTGCCATATCCTCCGGGACGCAGGAGAATGAAAAACTGTTTTTT
CDR3aa: CAISSGTQENEKLFF
abundance: many
v_gene: TRBV10-3
j_gene: TRBJ1-4
d_gene: NA

CDR3nt: TGCGCCAGCAGCTTGGGACAGGGGAAGGCTGCAACTAATGAAAAACTGTTTTTT
CDR3aa: CASSLGQGKAATNEKLFF
abundance: few
v_gene: TRBV5-1
j_gene: TRBJ1-4
d_gene: TRBD1

CDR3nt: TGTGCCAGCAGCTTTGGGGAGAACACGCAGTATTTT
CDR3aa: CASSFGENTQYF
abundance: NA
v_gene: TRBV6-2/TRBV6-3
j_gene: TRBJ2-3
d_gene: NA

CDR3nt: TGTGCCATAAGATCCGGGACCGGTGGGACAGATACGCAGTATTTT
CDR3aa: CAIRSGTGGTDTQYF
abundance: many
v_gene: TRBV10-3
j_gene: TRBJ2-3
d_gene: NA

CDR3nt: TGTGCCAGCACGTGGACTTCCTACAATGAGCAGTTCTTC
CDR3aa: CASTWTSYNEQFF
abundance: few
v_gene: TRBV2
j_gene: TRBJ2-1
d_gene: NA

CDR3nt: TGTGCCAGCAGCCTGCGACAGTTCGGTTACAATGAGCAGTTCTTC
CDR3aa: CASSLRQFGYNEQFF
abundance: NA
v_gene: TRBV7-2
j_gene: TRBJ2-1
d_gene: NA

CDR3nt: TGTGCCAGCAGTTCCCCCTTTGTCCATGAAGCTTTCTTT
CDR3aa: CASSSPFVHEAFF
abundance: NA
v_gene: TRBV27
j_gene: TRBJ1-1
d_gene: NA

CDR3nt: TGCAGCACCTCGCGGGACACCCAAGAGACCCAGTACTTC
CDR3aa: CSTSRDTQETQYF
abundance: NA
v_gene: TRBV29-1
j_gene: TRBJ2-5
d_gene: NA

CDR3nt: TGCGCCAGCAGCTTACGACAGGACAATGAGCAGTTCTTC
CDR3aa: CASSLRQDNEQFF
abundance: few
v_gene: TRBV5-1
j_gene: TRBJ2-1
d_gene: NA

CDR3nt: TGTGCCAGCAGCTTAGCGGGAGGCTCTGGTGAGCAGTTCTTC
CDR3aa: CASSLAGGSGEQFF
abundance: few
v_gene: TRBV7-3
j_gene: TRBJ2-1
d_gene: TRBD2

CDR3nt: TGTGCCAGCAGCTGGAGATATGGCTACACCTTC
CDR3aa: CASSWRYGYTF
abundance: few
v_gene: TRBV28
j_gene: TRBJ1-2
d_gene: NA

CDR3nt: TGTGCCAGCAGCTTGTTGCGGGGGGCTACAGATACGCAGTATTTT
CDR3aa: CASSLLRGATDTQYF
abundance: NA
v_gene: TRBV5-6
j_gene: TRBJ2-3
d_gene: TRBD2

CDR3nt: TGTGCCAGCAGCTTAGAGGGCAGGCCAGAGTATGGCTACACCTTC
CDR3aa: CASSLEGRPEYGYTF
abundance: few
v_gene: TRBV7-8
j_gene: TRBJ1-2
d_gene: NA

CDR3nt: TGCAGTGCAGGGCCCCCAGACAGGGGATTGAGCACTGAAGCTTTCTTT
CDR3aa: CSAGPPDRGLSTEAFF
abundance: few
v_gene: TRBV20-1
j_gene: TRBJ1-1
d_gene: TRBD1

CDR3nt: TGTGCCAGCCACTGGACTAGCGGGAGAGGCAATGAGCAGTTCTTC
CDR3aa: CASHWTSGRGNEQFF
abundance: NA
v_gene: TRBV12-3/TRBV12-4
j_gene: TRBJ2-1
d_gene: TRBD2

CDR3nt: TGTGCCAGCAGTTTCCCGGGACCGAATGAGCAGTTCTTC
CDR3aa: CASSFPGPNEQFF
abundance: NA
v_gene: TRBV12-3/TRBV12-4
j_gene: TRBJ2-1
d_gene: NA

CDR3nt: TGTGCCACCAGTGATTTGAGTCAGGGGAGAAGTAGCTACACCTTC
CDR3aa: CATSDLSQGRSSYTF
abundance: NA
v_gene: TRBV24-1
j_gene: TRBJ1-2
d_gene: NA

CDR3nt: TGTGCCAGCAGCGTAGAACAGGGGGCCTATGGCTACACCTTC
CDR3aa: CASSVEQGAYGYTF
abundance: NA
v_gene: TRBV9
j_gene: TRBJ1-2
d_gene: TRBD1

CDR3nt: TGTGCCAGCAGCTTAGGTGCGGCGGCTTTATCCTACGAGCAGTACTTC
CDR3aa: CASSLGAAALSYEQYF
abundance: many
v_gene: TRBV7-2
j_gene: TRBJ2-7
d_gene: NA

CDR3nt: TGTGCCAGCAGCCAGAGCGGGGCTACCTACAATGAGCAGTTCTTC
CDR3aa: CASSQSGATYNEQFF
abundance: NA
v_gene: TRBV7-2
j_gene: TRBJ2-1
d_gene: TRBD2

CDR3nt: TGCAGTGCTAGAGCCCTCGGGACAGGGGAACTCGAGCAGTACTTC
CDR3aa: CSARALGTGELEQYF
abundance: many
v_gene: TRBV20-1
j_gene: TRBJ2-7
d_gene: TRBD1

CDR3nt: TGCGCCAGCAGCCAAGTGGCAGGGGGAGGCTACACCTTC
CDR3aa: CASSQVAGGGYTF
abundance: NA
v_gene: TRBV4-3
j_gene: TRBJ1-2
d_gene: TRBD1

CDR3nt: TGCAGTGCGAAGACTAGCGGACGCTCCTACGAGCAGTACTTC
CDR3aa: CSAKTSGRSYEQYF
abundance: NA
v_gene: TRBV20-1
j_gene: TRBJ2-7
d_gene: TRBD2

CDR3nt: TGCAGTGCTAGGCCCGGGAGTACCGGGGAGCTGTTTTTT
CDR3aa: CSARPGSTGELFF
abundance: few
v_gene: TRBV20-1
j_gene: TRBJ2-2
d_gene: NA

CDR3nt: TGTGCCAGCAGCTTATACCCAGATACGCAGTATTTT
CDR3aa: CASSLYPDTQYF
abundance: many
v_gene: TRBV7-8
j_gene: TRBJ2-3
d_gene: NA

CDR3nt: TGCAGTGCCCGAGCCGGTACAGCGACCTACAATGAGCAGTTCTTC
CDR3aa: CSARAGTATYNEQFF
abundance: NA
v_gene: TRBV20-1
j_gene: TRBJ2-1
d_gene: NA

CDR3nt: TGTGCCAGTTCTATGGGACTAGCGGGTTACAATGAGCAGTTCTTC
CDR3aa: CASSMGLAGYNEQFF
abundance: NA
v_gene: TRBV6-1
j_gene: TRBJ2-1
d_gene: TRBD2

CDR3nt: TGTGCCAGCAGTCTCAAGGGCATGAACACTGAAGCTTTCTTT
CDR3aa: CASSLKGMNTEAFF
abundance: many
v_gene: TRBV12-3/TRBV12-4
j_gene: TRBJ1-1
d_gene: NA

CDR3nt: TGCAGTGCTATGGGACAGCCAACTAATGAAAAACTGTTTTTT
CDR3aa: CSAMGQPTNEKLFF
abundance: NA
v_gene: TRBV20-1
j_gene: TRBJ1-4
d_gene: TRBD1

CDR3nt: TGTGCCAGCAGCTTGCGGGAGGCCTACAATGAGCAGTTCTTC
CDR3aa: CASSLREAYNEQFF
abundance: NA
v_gene: TRBV7-2
j_gene: TRBJ2-1
d_gene: TRBD2

CDR3nt: TGCAGCGTTGAAGTCGTCGGGGGCCGGGTGACCCAGTACTTC
CDR3aa: CSVEVVGGRVTQYF
abundance: NA
v_gene: TRBV29-1
j_gene: TRBJ2-5
d_gene: NA

CDR3nt: TGCAGTGAACTAGCGGGAGGGCCTCAGCAGTTCTTC
CDR3aa: CSELAGGPQQFF
abundance: many
v_gene: TRBV20-1
j_gene: TRBJ2-1
d_gene: TRBD2

CDR3nt: TGTGCCAGCAGTTACCGAACGACTAGCGCAGGCTACAATGAGCAGTTCTTC
CDR3aa: CASSYRTTSAGYNEQFF
abundance: NA
v_gene: TRBV6-5
j_gene: TRBJ2-1
d_gene: TRBD2

CDR3nt: TGTGCCAGCAGTGGCAGGACAGGGGACCACGAGCAGTACTTC
CDR3aa: CASSGRTGDHEQYF
abundance: NA
v_gene: TRBV6-1
j_gene: TRBJ2-7
d_gene: TRBD1

CDR3nt: TGTGCCACCTTAGCGGGAGAGATAAGTGAGCAGTTCTTC
CDR3aa: CATLAGEISEQFF
abundance: many
v_gene: TRBV10-3
j_gene: TRBJ2-1
d_gene: TRBD2

CDR3nt: TGCAGTGCTAGCCGGACAGGGGGGTGGATGAACACTGAAGCTTTCTTT
CDR3aa: CSASRTGGWMNTEAFF
abundance: NA
v_gene: TRBV20-1
j_gene: TRBJ1-1
d_gene: TRBD1

CDR3nt: TGTGCCAGCAGCCCCAGACAGGCCAACATTCAGTACTTC
CDR3aa: CASSPRQANIQYF
abundance: many
v_gene: TRBV7-8
j_gene: TRBJ2-4
d_gene: NA

CDR3nt: TGTGCCATCAGTGAAGCGTATGAGCAGTTCTTC
CDR3aa: CAISEAYEQFF
abundance: few
v_gene: TRBV10-3
j_gene: TRBJ2-1
d_gene: NA

CDR3nt: TGTGCCAGCAGCTTAGGACACCCGGGACAGGGGGGCGCGCAGTACTTC
CDR3aa: CASSLGHPGQGGAQYF
abundance: NA
v_gene: TRBV7-9
j_gene: TRBJ2-7
d_gene: TRBD1

CDR3nt: TGTGCCAGCAGTGAATTGAAGCGGGGGGGCGGAGATACGCAGTATTTT
CDR3aa: CASSELKRGGGDTQYF
abundance: NA
v_gene: TRBV25-1
j_gene: TRBJ2-3
d_gene: TRBD2

CDR3nt: TGCGCCAGCAGCTTATCGGGGGGGAGAGAGAATGAAAAACTGTTTTTT
CDR3aa: CASSLSGGRENEKLFF
abundance: many
v_gene: TRBV4-1
j_gene: TRBJ1-4
d_gene: NA

CDR3nt: TGTGCCAGCAGTTTTGGGAGCTATGGCTACACCTTC
CDR3aa: CASSFGSYGYTF
abundance: many
v_gene: TRBV12-3/TRBV12-4
j_gene: TRBJ1-2
d_gene: NA

CDR3nt: TGTGCCAGCAGTCCTCGGGGGATGAGCTCCTACAATGAGCAGTTCTTC
CDR3aa: CASSPRGMSSYNEQFF
abundance: many
v_gene: TRBV12-3/TRBV12-4
j_gene: TRBJ2-1
d_gene: NA

CDR3nt: TGTGCCAGCAGCACCGACAGGGTCAGGGAGACCCAGTACTTC
CDR3aa: CASSTDRVRETQYF
abundance: few
v_gene: TRBV11-2
j_gene: TRBJ2-5
d_gene: TRBD1

CDR3nt: TGCGCCAGCAGCCAAAACAGCGGGAGGCACACAGATACGCAGTATTTT
CDR3aa: CASSQNSGRHTDTQYF
abundance: many
v_gene: TRBV4-3
j_gene: TRBJ2-3
d_gene: TRBD2

CDR3nt: TGTGCCAGCAGCGTAGCGAGGGGGCCCCAGGAGACCCAGTACTTC
CDR3aa: CASSVARGPQETQYF
abundance: many
v_gene: TRBV9
j_gene: TRBJ2-5
d_gene: TRBD1

CDR3nt: TGTGCCAGCAGCCCGAGCGTGATCAACTATGGCTACACCTTC
CDR3aa: CASSPSVINYGYTF
abundance: many
v_gene: TRBV7-9
j_gene: TRBJ1-2
d_gene: NA

CDR3nt: TGCAGTGCTAGAGATCAGGCAGTTAATGAAAAACTGTTTTTT
CDR3aa: CSARDQAVNEKLFF
abundance: few
v_gene: TRBV20-1
j_gene: TRBJ1-4
d_gene: NA

CDR3nt: TGCAGCGGGGGACATTGGGGGGAGCTGTTTTTT
CDR3aa: CSGGHWGELFF
abundance: many
v_gene: TRBV29-1
j_gene: TRBJ2-2
d_gene: NA